This record concerns one T cell receptor beta chain sequence. The antigen is not known. The data originate from a study of shared clonotypes between healthy human individuals. As for the study in general: Each donor's CD4 naive and CD4 memory cells filled three plates apiece, CD8 naive two, and CD8 memory one. Study conclusions and caveats: Naive subsets generally had larger estimated richness than memory subsets. Sorted-subset samples were not fully sequenced, rarefaction indicated.

Naive-designated CD8 cells lacked CD45RO, were positively enriched for CCR7, and omitted terminally differentiated effector memory CD45RA+ cells. Sequencing used immunoSEQ multiplex PCR; TCRdb keeps in-frame clones, though not all of them. Among about 800,000 clones, 96% were seen once, and the ten largest hold over 0.2%. V was clipped by 7 bases and J by 3 bases, with 13 bases between them. The CDR3 is made up of 13 amino acids. Germline V gives CDR1 MDHEN, CDR2 SYDVKM. The chain uses TRBV28 and TRBJ2-7; D remains unclear. The TCR comes from a man aged 25-45 years in good health. The source material was naive CD8+ T cells sorted from blood. CDR3 amino acids: CASNTLNGYEQYF. The CDR3, as DNA: TGTGCCAGCAATACACTGAACGGCTACGAGCAGTACTTC.